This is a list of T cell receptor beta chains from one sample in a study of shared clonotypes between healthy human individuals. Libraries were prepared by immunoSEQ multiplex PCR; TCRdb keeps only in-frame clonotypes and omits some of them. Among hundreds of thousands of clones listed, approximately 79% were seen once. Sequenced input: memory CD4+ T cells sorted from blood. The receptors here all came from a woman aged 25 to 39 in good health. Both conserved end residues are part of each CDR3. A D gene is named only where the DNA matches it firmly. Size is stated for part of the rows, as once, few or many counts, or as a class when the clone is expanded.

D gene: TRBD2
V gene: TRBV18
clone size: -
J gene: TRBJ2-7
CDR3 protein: CASSLIAGVHEQYF
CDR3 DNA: TGTGCCAGCTCACTAATAGCGGGAGTCCACGAGCAGTACTTC

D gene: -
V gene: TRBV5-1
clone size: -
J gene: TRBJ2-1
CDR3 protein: CASSFSVSSYNEQFF
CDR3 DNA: TGCGCCAGCAGCTTCTCCGTTAGCTCCTACAATGAGCAGTTCTTC

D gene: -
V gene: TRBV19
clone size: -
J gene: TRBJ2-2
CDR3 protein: CASRPPSGLTGTGELFF
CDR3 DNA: TGTGCCAGTCGCCCCCCGTCGGGGCTTACAGGCACCGGGGAGCTGTTTTTT

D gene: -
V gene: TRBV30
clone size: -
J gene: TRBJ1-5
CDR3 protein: CAWTSGSSDSNQPQHF
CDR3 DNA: TGTGCCTGGACGAGTGGCAGTTCCGATAGCAATCAGCCCCAGCATTTT

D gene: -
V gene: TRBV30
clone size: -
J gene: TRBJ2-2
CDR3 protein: CAWSANRATGELFF
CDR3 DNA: TGTGCCTGGAGTGCGAACAGGGCGACCGGGGAGCTGTTTTTT

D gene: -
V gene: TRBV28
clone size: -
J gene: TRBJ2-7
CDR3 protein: CASSFSSWEQYF
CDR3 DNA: TGTGCCAGCAGTTTTTCTAGCTGGGAGCAGTACTTC

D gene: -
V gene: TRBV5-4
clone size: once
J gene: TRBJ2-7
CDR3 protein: CASSLGPSSYEQYF
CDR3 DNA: TGTGCCAGCAGCTTGGGTCCTAGCTCCTACGAGCAGTACTTC

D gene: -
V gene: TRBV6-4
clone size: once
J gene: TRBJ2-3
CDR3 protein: CASSEVTDSTQYF
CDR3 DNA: TGTGCCAGCAGTGAAGTGACGGATTCTACGCAGTATTTT

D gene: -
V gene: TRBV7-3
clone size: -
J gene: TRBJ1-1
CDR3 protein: CASSSSGGGNTEAFF
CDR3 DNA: TGTGCCAGCAGCTCTAGTGGCGGCGGGAACACTGAAGCTTTCTTT

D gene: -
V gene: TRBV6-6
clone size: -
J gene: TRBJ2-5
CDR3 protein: CASSQDIGETQYF
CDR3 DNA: TGTGCCAGCAGTCAGGACATCGGAGAGACCCAGTACTTC

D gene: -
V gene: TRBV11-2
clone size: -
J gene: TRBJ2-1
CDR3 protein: CASSLTGGLYNEQFF
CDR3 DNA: TGTGCCAGCAGCCTCACCGGAGGTCTTTACAATGAGCAGTTCTTC

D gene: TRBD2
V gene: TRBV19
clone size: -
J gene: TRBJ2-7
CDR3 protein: CASSIVASGRRYEQYF
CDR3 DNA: TGTGCCAGTAGTATAGTCGCTAGCGGGAGAAGATACGAGCAGTACTTC

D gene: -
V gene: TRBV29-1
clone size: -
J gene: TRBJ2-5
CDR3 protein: CSVGKGGETQYF
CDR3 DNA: TGCAGCGTTGGAAAGGGGGGGGAGACCCAGTACTTC

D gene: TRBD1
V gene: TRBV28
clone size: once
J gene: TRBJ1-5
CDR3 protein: CASRRQGALGPQHF
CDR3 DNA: TGTGCCAGCAGAAGACAGGGGGCGTTGGGGCCCCAGCATTTT

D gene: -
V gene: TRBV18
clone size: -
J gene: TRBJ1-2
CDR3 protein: CASSPPGQLNYGYTF
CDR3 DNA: TGTGCCAGCTCACCACCGGGTCAGTTGAACTATGGCTACACCTTC

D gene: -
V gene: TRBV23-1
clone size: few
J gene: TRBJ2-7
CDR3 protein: CASSLPDTATYEQYF
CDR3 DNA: TGCGCCAGCAGTCTCCCGGACACCGCCACTTACGAGCAGTACTTC

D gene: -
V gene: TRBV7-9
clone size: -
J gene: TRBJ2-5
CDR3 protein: CASSLSTETQYF
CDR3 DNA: TGTGCCAGCAGCTTAAGTACGGAGACCCAGTACTTC

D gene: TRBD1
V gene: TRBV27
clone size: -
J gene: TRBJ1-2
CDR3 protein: CASSLRQGYGYTF
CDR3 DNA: TGTGCCAGCAGTTTGAGACAGGGGTATGGCTACACCTTC

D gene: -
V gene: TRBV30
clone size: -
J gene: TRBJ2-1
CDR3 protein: CAWLGPASYYNEQFF
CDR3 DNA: TGTGCCTGGCTTGGACCCGCAAGTTACTACAATGAGCAGTTCTTC

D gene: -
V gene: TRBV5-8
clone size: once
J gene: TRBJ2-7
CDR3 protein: CASSLAYDRSTYEQYF
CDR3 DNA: TGTGCCAGCAGCTTGGCCTACGACAGGTCGACCTACGAGCAGTACTTC

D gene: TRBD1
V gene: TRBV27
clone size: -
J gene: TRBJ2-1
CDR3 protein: CASSPTGASYNEQFF
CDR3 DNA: TGTGCCAGCAGTCCTACAGGGGCCTCCTACAATGAGCAGTTCTTC

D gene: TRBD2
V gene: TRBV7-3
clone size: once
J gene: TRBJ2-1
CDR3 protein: CASSPGLAGGPGNEQFF
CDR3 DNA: TGTGCCAGCAGTCCAGGACTAGCGGGAGGGCCTGGGAATGAGCAGTTCTTC

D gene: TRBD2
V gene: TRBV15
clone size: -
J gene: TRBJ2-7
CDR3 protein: CATSRGTSGYEQYF
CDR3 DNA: TGTGCCACCAGCAGGGGGACTAGCGGGTACGAGCAGTACTTC

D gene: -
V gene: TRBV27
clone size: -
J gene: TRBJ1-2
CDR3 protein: CASKLGSNYGYTF
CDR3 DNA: TGTGCCAGCAAGTTGGGTTCAAACTATGGCTACACCTTC

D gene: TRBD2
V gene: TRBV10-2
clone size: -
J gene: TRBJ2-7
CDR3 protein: CASSEIRLAGPGTYEQYF
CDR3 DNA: TGCGCCAGCAGTGAGATTCGACTAGCGGGTCCCGGGACCTACGAGCAGTACTTC

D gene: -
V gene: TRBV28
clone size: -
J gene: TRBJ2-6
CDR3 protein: CASRGTAAGANVLTF
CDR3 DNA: TGTGCCAGCAGGGGGACTGCCGCTGGGGCCAACGTCCTGACTTTC

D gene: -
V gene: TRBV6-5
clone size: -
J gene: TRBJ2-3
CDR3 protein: CASSYGIAHRTDTQYF
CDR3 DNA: TGTGCCAGCAGTTACGGTATTGCACATCGCACAGATACGCAGTATTTT

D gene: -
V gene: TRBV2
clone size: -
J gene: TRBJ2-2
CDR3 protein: CASIRVAPNTGELFF
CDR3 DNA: TGTGCCAGCATACGGGTGGCGCCGAACACCGGGGAGCTGTTTTTT

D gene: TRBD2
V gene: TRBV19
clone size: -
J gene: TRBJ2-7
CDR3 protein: CASSITTGLAGVLYEQYF
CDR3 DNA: TGTGCCAGTAGTATCACAACGGGACTAGCGGGAGTACTCTACGAGCAGTACTTC

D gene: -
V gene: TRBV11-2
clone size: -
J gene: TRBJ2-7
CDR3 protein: CASSSYSYEQYF
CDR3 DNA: TGTGCCAGCAGCTCCTACTCCTACGAGCAGTACTTC

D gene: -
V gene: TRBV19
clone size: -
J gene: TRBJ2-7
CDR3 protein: CASSPRGNEQYF
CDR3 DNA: TGTGCCAGTAGTCCCCGGGGGAACGAGCAGTACTTC

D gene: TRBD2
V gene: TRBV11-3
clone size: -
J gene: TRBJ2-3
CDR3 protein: CASRTKLAGATDTQYF
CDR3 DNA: TGTGCCAGCAGGACTAAACTAGCGGGGGCCACAGATACGCAGTATTTT

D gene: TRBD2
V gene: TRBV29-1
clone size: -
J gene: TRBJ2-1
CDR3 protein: CSVTPLGLAAYNEQFF
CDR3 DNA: TGCAGCGTGACGCCCCTGGGACTAGCGGCGTACAATGAGCAGTTCTTC

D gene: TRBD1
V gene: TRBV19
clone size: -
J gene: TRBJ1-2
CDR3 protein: CASRQTGSNYGYTF
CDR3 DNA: TGTGCCAGTAGACAGACAGGGAGTAACTATGGCTACACCTTC

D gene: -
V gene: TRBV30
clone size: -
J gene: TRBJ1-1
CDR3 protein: CAWYPTPFNTEAFF
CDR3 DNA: TGTGCCTGGTACCCTACGCCTTTTAACACTGAAGCTTTCTTT

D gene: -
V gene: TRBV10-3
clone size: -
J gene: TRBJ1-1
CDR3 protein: CANSQGPMATEAFF
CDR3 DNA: TGTGCGAACTCCCAAGGGCCTATGGCGACTGAAGCTTTCTTT

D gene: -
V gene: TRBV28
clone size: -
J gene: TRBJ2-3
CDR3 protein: CASSSTLGTDTQYF
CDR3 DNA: TGTGCCAGCAGTTCCACCTTGGGTACAGATACGCAGTATTTT

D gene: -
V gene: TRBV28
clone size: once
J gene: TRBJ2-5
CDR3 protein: CASSFPGDETQYF
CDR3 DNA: TGTGCCAGCAGTTTTCCGGGGGATGAGACCCAGTACTTC

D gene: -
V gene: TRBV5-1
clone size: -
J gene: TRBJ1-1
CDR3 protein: CASSLEWVRTEAFF
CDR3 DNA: TGCGCCAGCAGCTTGGAGTGGGTGCGGACTGAAGCTTTCTTT

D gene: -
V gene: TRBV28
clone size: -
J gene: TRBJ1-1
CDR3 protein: CASRAGNMNTEAFF
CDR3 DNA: TGTGCCAGCAGGGCAGGGAACATGAACACTGAAGCTTTCTTT

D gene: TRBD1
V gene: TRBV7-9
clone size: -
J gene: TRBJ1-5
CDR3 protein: CASSKGQGMGKSNQPQHF
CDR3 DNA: TGTGCCAGCAGCAAGGGACAGGGGATGGGAAAGAGCAATCAGCCCCAGCATTTT

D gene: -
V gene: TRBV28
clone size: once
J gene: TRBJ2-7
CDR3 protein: CASSWGARWVSYEQYF
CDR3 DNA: TGTGCCAGCAGCTGGGGGGCGCGGTGGGTCTCCTACGAGCAGTACTTC

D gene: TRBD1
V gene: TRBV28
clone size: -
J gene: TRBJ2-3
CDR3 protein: CASRGTVHVAADTQYF
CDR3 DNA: TGTGCCAGCAGAGGGACAGTCCATGTCGCTGCAGATACGCAGTATTTT

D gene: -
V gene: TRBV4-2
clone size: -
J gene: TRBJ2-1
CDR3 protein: CASSDLSHEQFF
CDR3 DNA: TGTGCCAGCAGTGACTTAAGCCATGAGCAGTTCTTC